The 14 T cell receptor beta chains below come from one sample, sequenced in a study of T cells in Graves' hyperthyroidism and ophthalmopathy. Amplified TCR beta CDR3 regions came from RNA transcripts. With the HTBI primer set, the TCR CDR3 went through a first round of RT-PCR. MiXCR was run by TCRdb on the multiplex PCR reads, yielding one entry per CDR3 protein. The sample shows 610,000 or so distinct CDR3 sequences, 46% of them seen only once. Input material: peripheral blood or thyroid tissue (not recorded which). Receptor source: a woman under 30 with Graves' hyperthyroidism.

This chain joins TRBV11-2 and TRBJ1-5; no definite D call. Germline V gene lookup returns CDR1 SGHAT and CDR2 FQNNGV. V was clipped by 4 bases and J by 0 bases, with 10 bases between them. The CDR3 is 15 residues long. In DNA form, the CDR3 reads TGTGCCAGCAGCTCGAACAGTGATAGCAATCAGCCCCAGCATTTT. Its protein product is CASSSNSDSNQPQHF.

This clonotype was seen at least ten times. The rearrangement links TRBV20-1 to TRBJ1-5, with 7 bases identical to TRBD1. With V trimmed by 5 bases and J by 7 bases, 8 bases remained unmatched. The CDR3 has 13 residues. Germline-derived CDR1 and CDR2 are DFQATT and SNEGSKA (reference sequence). CDR3 loop: CSALQGIDQPQHF. The CDR3 DNA reads as TGCAGTGCTCTACAGGGGATCGACCAGCCCCAGCATTTT.

With respect to this clonotype: This sequence may be a read error, since a much larger clone differs from it by one base. This chain connects TRBV12-3 or TRBV12-4 to TRBJ1-4, with TRBD1 identical over 7 bases. The CDR3 contains 14 residues. This CDR3 reads CACSGQALNEKLFF. DNA of the CDR3: TGTGCCTGCAGTGGACAGGCGCTTAATGAAAAACTGTTTTTT.

This clonotype came up many times. The chain uses TRBV20-1 and TRBJ1-3; D perhaps matches TRBD1 (6 bases). The CDR3 consists of 14 residues. V was clipped by 6 bases and J by 4 bases, with 16 bases between them. CDR1 is DFQATT, CDR2 SNEGSKA, per germline (reference sequence). CDR3 in amino acids: CSALREGVGNTIYF. CDR3 DNA: TGCAGTGCCCTCCGGGAGGGGGTAGGAAACACCATATATTTT.

The sample holds many counts of this clonotype. The chain recombines TRBV15 with TRBJ1-1, with 7 bases that match TRBD1. In germline, CDR1 is LNHNV, CDR2 YYDKDF (reference sequence). The trim removed 3 bases at V and 7 bases at J, leaving 8 bases unmatched. This CDR3 has 14 amino acids. The DNA of the CDR3 is TGTGCCACCAGCAGCAGACAGGGAAAGGTTGAAGCTTTCTTT. Translating gives CATSSRQGKVEAFF. Filled out from reference TRBV15 and TRBJ1-1, the complete variable domain reads DAMVIQNPRYQVTQFGKPVTLSCSQTLNHNVMYWYQQKSSQAPKLLFHYYDKDFNNEADTPDNFQSRRPNTSFCFLDIRSPGLGDTAMYLCATSSRQGKVEAFFGQGTRLTVV.

This clonotype was found many times. The chain recombines TRBV19 with TRBJ1-1, with D possibly being TRBD1 (6 bases). Germline loops: CDR1 LNHDA, CDR2 SQIVND (reference sequence). V was trimmed by 6 bases and J by 4 bases, leaving 12 bases between them. The CDR3 length is 13 residues. The CDR3 DNA is TGTGCCAGTAGCTCGACAGGTTTCACTGAAGCTTTCTTT. Translated, it gives CASSSTGFTEAFF. The variable domain in full, with the rest retrieved from reference TRBV19 and TRBJ1-1, is DGGITQSPKYLFRKEGQNVTLSCEQNLNHDAMYWYRQDPGQGLRLIYYSQIVNDFQKGDIAEGYSVSREKKESFPLTVTSAQKNPTAFYLCASSSTGFTEAFFGQGTRLTVV.

The rearrangement links TRBV2 to TRBJ1-2, with no clear D. Germline V gene lookup returns CDR1 SNHLY and CDR2 FYNNEI. Trimming took 3 bases from V and 4 from J, leaving 9 bases between them. CDR3 length: 13 residues. CDR3 sequence (DNA): TGTGCCAGCAGTGAGATGGGGAGCTATGGCTACACCTTC. It translates to CASSEMGSYGYTF. The complete variable domain, with remaining parts taken from reference TRBV2 and TRBJ1-2, reads EPEVTQTPSHQVTQMGQEVILRCVPISNHLYFYWYRQILGQKVEFLVSFYNNEISEKSEIFDDQFSVERPDGSNFTLKIRSTKLEDSAMYFCASSEMGSYGYTFGSGTRLTVV.

The gene calls are TRBV24-1 and TRBJ2-2; D is ambiguous. The CDR3 is made up of 13 amino acids. Germline V gives CDR1 KGHDR, CDR2 SFDVKD. Trimming shortened V by 3 bases and J by 8 bases, and 9 bases separated the two germline ends. CDR3 region: CATSDATTGELFF. Written as DNA, the CDR3 is TGTGCCACCAGTGATGCAACCACAGGGGAGCTGTTTTTT.

In this sample, this clonotype turned up a few times. The chain carries TRBV16 and TRBJ2-7; D might be TRBD1 (6 bases). Per germline, CDR1 KGHSY and CDR2 FQNENV. V shed 3 bases and J shed 4 bases, with 16 bases lying between them. The CDR3 runs to 15 residues. DNA of the CDR3: TGTGCCAGCAGCCAGAACCGGGACATCAGGTACGAGCAGTACTTC. This sequence encodes CASSQNRDIRYEQYF.

This clonotype was seen more than once but under ten times. The CDR3 is CATAREAYNEQFF. In nucleotides, the CDR3 is TGTGCCACCGCCAGGGAAGCGTACAATGAGCAGTTCTTC. The chain couples TRBV24-1 to TRBJ2-1, with D perhaps matching TRBD1 (5 bases). The CDR3 covers 13 residues. V lost 9 bases and J 4 bases, leaving 12 bases between the germline ends. Germline CDR1 reads KGHDR; CDR2 reads SFDVKD.

The DNA of the CDR3 is TGTGCCAGCAGAGTGACAGGGGACGTC. Protein sequence: CASRVTGDV. The rearrangement joins TRBV2 to TRBJ2-7; 8 nucleotides agree with TRBD1. The germline V gene encodes CDR1 SNHLY and CDR2 FYNNEI. The CDR3 has 9 amino acids.

This clonotype was found many times. This sequence joins TRBV6-5 and TRBJ1-5; D remains ambiguous. Germline V gene lookup returns CDR1 MNHEY and CDR2 SVGAGI. The V and J ends lost 5 bases and 0 bases respectively, with 8 bases between them. The CDR3 sequence is 14 residues long. The CDR3 protein is CASSPGRSNQPQHF. The CDR3 coding sequence is TGTGCCAGCAGTCCGGGTCGTAGCAATCAGCCCCAGCATTTT.

This clonotype was counted once. The chain is built from TRBV10-3 and TRBJ1-5, with D hard to call. Germline loops: CDR1 ENHRY, CDR2 SYGVKD. Trimming pared 2 bases from V and 7 bases from J, leaving 9 bases between. CDR3 length: 13 amino acids. In DNA form, the CDR3 reads TGTGCCATCAGTGAGGCGGTGGGACAGCCCCAGCATTTT. Amino acids: CAISEAVGQPQHF.

This clonotype came up many times. CDR3 in amino acids: CASKTDREHYEQYF. CDR3 nucleotide sequence: TGCGCCAGCAAAACGGACAGAGAACACTACGAGCAGTACTTC. This rearrangement joins TRBV10-2 to TRBJ2-7, with D perhaps TRBD1 (6 bases). Per germline, CDR1 WSHSY and CDR2 SAAADI. Trimming pared 7 bases from V and 3 bases from J, leaving 16 bases between. There are 14 residues in the CDR3.